The T cell receptor beta chain under discussion was sequenced for a study of beta chain features in type 1 diabetes. On the study more broadly: Regarding age, gender and cell yields, patients proved similar to healthy donors. Notes on the study in general: TCRB CDR3 length was moderately but significantly reduced in all four CD4+ subsets of Type 1 diabetes patients.

Germline values: CDR1 SGHRS, CDR2 YFSETQ. Germline trimming cut 0 bases from V and 6 bases from J; bases unmatched to any gene: 9. The length of the CDR3 is 16 residues. The whole isolated RNA underwent reverse transcription, so sequencing captured expressed TCRB transcripts. Clones were sequenced by immunoSEQ multiplex PCR, and TCRdb holds only the in-frame ones, with some missing. This table has 300,000 to 350,000 clones, 13% appearing once. Only a few counts were recorded for this clone. Its specificity is not known. Sequencing input: naive CD4+ T cells from blood. The chain employs TRBV5-1 and TRBJ1-1; 9 bases match TRBD1. This TCR was recovered from a young woman with type 1 diabetes. The CDR3 sequence: CASSLGALGTGPEAFF. In nucleotides, the CDR3 is TGCGCCAGCAGCTTGGGGGCTCTTGGGACAGGGCCTGAAGCTTTCTTT.